Sequencing of this TCR beta chain was carried out in a study of T-cell memory formation after mild COVID-19 (dated by TCRdb to the early 2020s). Concerning the study at large: Most TCR sequence clusters were specific to one of the two donors. In a couple of donors, T-cell clones that expanded and contracted after mild COVID-19 were tracked by sequencing TCRalpha and TCRbeta repertoires over time. Two young, previously healthy adult volunteers, one female and one male, were included in the cohort. The paper's findings and limits, for the study overall: SARS-CoV-2 specificity was not confirmed for the second-wave clones peaking on day 37. Contracting CD4+ clones were found mainly in CM and EM memory subsets, while CD8+ clones were enriched in EMRA. Some responding clones were found in pre-infection memory, which suggests that pre-existing cross-reactive memory T cells took part in the SARS-CoV-2 response. Only a couple of mild cases were covered by the study, and larger cohorts that include severe cases with pre-infection samples were considered necessary. Clones that contracted from day 15 to 85 showed balanced CD4/CD8 phenotypes, whereas a second wave of clones that expanded from day 15 to 37 leaned towards CD4+.

Taken from the germline V gene, the CDR1 and CDR2 loops are SGHDT and YYEEEE. Its CDR3 holds 15 amino acids, cysteine through phenylalanine. Solely the CDR3 DNA is kept, with 45 bases framed from the first base. For this chain, trimming is 1 base at the V end and 4 bases at the J end, and the number of junction bases without a gene match is 8. Ficoll-Paque density gradient centrifugation was used to isolate PBMCs. Of note for this clonotype: No antigen is known for it. Nothing much larger sits one base from this clone, and base qualities are not available.

The listed sequencing device is Illumina NovaSeq 6000. TCRalpha and TCRbeta cDNA libraries were constructed by 5'RACE with constant-segment primers, with sample barcodes and unique molecular identifiers being introduced. RNA was extracted from every sample with Trizol reagent. Libraries were amplified in two PCR steps, with a second sample barcode and Illumina TruSeq adapters added in the second step. Sequencing of the libraries was done on an Illumina NovaSeq, producing 2 x 150 bp paired-end reads. Processing in the source paper ran as follows. With migec v1.2.7, reads were demultiplexed and then collapsed into UMI-guided consensus sequences. With mixcr v2.1.11, UMI consensuses were aligned to TRA and TRB V and J templates and assembled into clonotypes. Clonotypes were classified as expanded or contracted when called significant by both edgeR and NoisET, with noise models trained on biological replicates. For edgeR calls, the cutoffs were a false discovery rate-adjusted p below 0.01 and a log2 fold-change threshold of 1. PCA with hierarchical clustering of max-normalized trajectories of the 1000 most abundant clonotypes was used as exploratory dynamics analysis. Each responding clone was given a CD4 or CD8 phenotype based on the CD4+ and CD8+ repertoires, which had been sequenced separately. TCRdb took the public reads, trimmed them with fastp at Q25, ran MiXCR for clone calling and kept in-frame beta chains. Each entry merges the rows of one CDR3 protein and shows their most common DNA and genes. The V and J calls here are based on TCRdb, not the publication. In this sample the table shows 300,000 to 400,000 distinct CDR3 sequences, 25% to 30% of which occur a single time. The ten top clones hold approximately 13% of the sample.

The specimen sequenced was PBMCs or a T cell subset sorted from them (not recorded which). This TCR derives from an adult woman who had mild COVID-19 (a few samples of this study predate the infection). The sample titles of this study are shuffled in the database, so cell type and time point are left out; the donor was told from shared clones. Here the chain combines TRBV5-6 and TRBJ2-7; TRBD2 matches 7 bases in the middle. The bases read TGTGCCAGCAGCTTGAGGCCAGCGGGGAAATACGAGCAGTACTTC. It specifies CASSLRPAGKYEQYF.